A single sample gave rise to the 30 T cell receptor beta chains below, sequenced in a study of identical twins (dated by TCRdb to 2016 to 2018). The library was built by means of 5' RACE. Sequencing relied on an Illumina HiSeq 2000. TCRdb reprocessing: public reads trimmed at Q25 with fastp, clones called with MiXCR, in-frame beta chains kept. Identical CDR3 proteins give one entry, which carries the most common genes and DNA. Recorded for this sample are hundreds of thousands of distinct CDR3 sequences; under 9.5% of them occurred a single time. The ten largest clonotypes hold around 2.1% of the sample. Another study also made use of these data, one on yellow fever vaccine responses in identical twins.

Sequencing used memory (CD45RO+) T cells sorted from blood. Taken with the paper, the label for cell subset or site translates to: CD45RO+ enriched T cells. These receptors all stem from a woman between 18 and 29 years old in good health.

This clonotype was picked up many times. This chain uses TRBV12-5 with TRBJ1-5; D is perhaps TRBD1 (5 bases). This CDR3 spans 14 amino acids. Germline V CDR1 and CDR2: LGHNT, FRNRAP. The V and J ends lost 4 bases and 7 bases respectively, with 14 bases between them. The CDR3 coding sequence is TGTGCTAGTGGTTCAGGGTATTGGGAGCAGCCCCAGCATTTT. Its translation: CASGSGYWEQPQHF.

The gene calls are TRBV2 and TRBJ1-3; 7 nucleotides line up with TRBD1. The CDR3 is made up of 16 amino acids. Unmatched junction bases numbered 4, after V lost 1 base and J lost 1 base. From germline, CDR1 is SNHLY and CDR2 FYNNEI. CDR3 amino acids: CASSEEGAGSGNTIYF. The CDR3 DNA is TGTGCCAGCAGTGAAGAGGGGGCTGGGTCTGGAAACACCATATATTTT.

This clonotype was picked up many times. The chain links TRBV12-3 or TRBV12-4 to TRBJ1-1; 8 nucleotides agree with TRBD1. The V segment lost 5 bases and the J segment 6 bases; nucleotides outside the gene matches: 14. The CDR3 consists of 16 residues. The CDR3 protein is CASSDRGTGGSSEAFF. The CDR3 region has the DNA TGTGCCAGCAGTGACCGTGGGACAGGAGGGTCCTCTGAAGCTTTCTTT.

In its sample, this clonotype was seen many times. The DNA of the CDR3 is TGTGCCAGCAGCTTAGTCTCGGCAGAACCCAGGAGGGGCTACACCTTC. Translated: CASSLVSAEPRRGYTF. J is TRBJ1-2 and V is TRBV7-9; D ambiguous. The V end lost 1 base, the J end lost 8 bases, and 20 bases lay between the germline ends. Germline CDR1 reads SEHNR; CDR2 reads FQNEAQ (reference sequence). CDR3 length: 16 residues. The full variable domain, with the rest looked up from reference TRBV7-9 and TRBJ1-2, is DTGVSQNPRHKITKRGQNVTFRCDPISEHNRLYWYRQTLGQGPEFLTYFQNEAQLEKSRLLSDRFSAERPKGSFSTLEIQRTEQGDSAMYLCASSLVSAEPRRGYTFGSGTRLTVV.

This sequence joins TRBV6-1 and TRBJ2-7, with 7 bases fitting TRBD1. Trimming cost V 5 bases and J 4 bases; bases outside gene matches: 8. CDR3 length equals 14 residues. Germline CDR1 is MNHNS and CDR2 is SASEGT. CDR3 bases: TGTGCCAGCAGTCCGGGACAGACTTATTACGAGCAGTACGTC. It is translated as CASSPGQTYYEQYV.

The genes are TRBV7-9 and TRBJ2-2, with 7 bases identical to TRBD1. The J segment lost 4 bases and the V segment lost 6 bases, leaving 5 bases of the junction unmatched. CDR1 and CDR2 from the germline V gene are SEHNR and FQNEAQ (reference sequence). The CDR3 loop spans 14 amino acids. As DNA, the CDR3 is TGTGCCAGCAGACCGACAGGGTTCACCGGGGAGCTGTTTTTT. This translates into CASRPTGFTGELFF. The whole variable domain, remainder taken from reference TRBV7-9 and TRBJ2-2, is DTGVSQNPRHKITKRGQNVTFRCDPISEHNRLYWYRQTLGQGPEFLTYFQNEAQLEKSRLLSDRFSAERPKGSFSTLEIQRTEQGDSAMYLCASRPTGFTGELFFGEGSRLTVL.

The chain carries TRBV3-1 and TRBJ2-2, with D possibly TRBD1 on 7 matching bases. Germline V CDR1 and CDR2: LGHDT, YNNKEL (reference sequence). The germline V and J ends were trimmed by 1 base and 1 base, with 22 bases remaining between them. The CDR3 is 20 residues long. CDR3 region: CASSQVRGASSRQNTGELFF. The CDR3 DNA follows: TGTGCCAGCAGCCAAGTCAGGGGGGCCTCATCCCGACAGAACACCGGGGAGCTGTTTTTT.

This clonotype appeared a few times. The chain employs TRBV9 and TRBJ2-2, with 10 bases aligning to TRBD1. This CDR3 spans 16 amino acids. Germline V gives CDR1 SGDLS, CDR2 YYNGEE. Trimming at V came to 4 bases and at J to 5 bases, leaving 8 bases not matched to a gene. CDR3 amino acids: CASSPQGQGLTGELFF. The CDR3 coding sequence is TGTGCCAGCAGCCCTCAGGGACAGGGGTTAACCGGGGAGCTGTTTTTT.

The gene calls are TRBV20-1 and TRBJ1-5, with TRBD1 matching 9 bases. CDR1 and CDR2 from the germline V gene are DFQATT and SNEGSKA (reference sequence). Germline trimming cut 3 bases from V and 7 bases from J; bases unmatched to any gene: 1. This CDR3 is 12 amino acids long. The DNA of the CDR3 is TGCAGTGCTAGTACAGGGGGCCAGCCCCAGCATTTT. The encoded protein is CSASTGGQPQHF.

This clonotype was observed a handful of times. The gene calls are TRBV11-2 and TRBJ2-1, with 11 bases lining up with TRBD2. CDR3 length equals 17 residues. Trimming removed 5 bases from V and 1 base from J; junction bases left unmatched: 7. The germline CDR1 and CDR2 sequences are SGHAT and FQNNGV. CDR3 in DNA: TGTGCCAGCAGCCCAAGAGCTAGCGGGGGGTCCTACAATGAGCAGTTCTTC. This encodes CASSPRASGGSYNEQFF.

The rearrangement links TRBV12-3 or TRBV12-4 to TRBJ1-2; TRBD1 is a possible D gene (6 bases). This CDR3 spans 14 amino acids. Trimming shortened V by 7 bases and J by 4 bases, and 16 bases separated the two germline ends. The CDR3 nucleotides read TGTGCCAGCACCCTACAACAGGGATTCTATGGCTACACCTTC. Translated: CASTLQQGFYGYTF.

In this sample, this clonotype turned up many times. The rearrangement joins TRBV24-1 to TRBJ1-2; D ambiguous. This CDR3 is built from 13 residues. Trimming removed 1 base at V and 5 bases at J, with 7 bases between. Per the germline V gene, CDR1 is KGHDR and CDR2 is SFDVKD. DNA of the CDR3: TGTGCCACCAGTGATTTATCCAATTATGGCTACACCTTC. It yields the protein CATSDLSNYGYTF.

This clonotype was found a few times. The V and J genes are TRBV6-1 and TRBJ1-5; a possible D gene is TRBD1 (5 bases). Germline loops: CDR1 MNHNS, CDR2 SASEGT. This CDR3 is 14 amino acids long. Trimming took 8 bases from V and 6 from J, leaving 17 bases between them. The DNA of the CDR3 is TGTGCCAGCCGTCGAGCCGGGGGGGTTCAGCCCCAGCATTTT. This encodes CASRRAGGVQPQHF.

This clonotype was counted ten times or more. The chain has TRBV7-9 and TRBJ2-1, with a tentative D call TRBD2 (6 bases). The CDR3 sequence is 16 residues long. CDR1 SEHNR and CDR2 FQNEAQ come from the germline V gene (reference sequence). Trimming pared 5 bases from V and 5 bases from J, leaving 19 bases between. CDR3 DNA sequence: TGTGCCAGCAGCCTGGGAGGAGGGGCGACCCACAATGAGCAGTTCTTC. Translating it yields CASSLGGGATHNEQFF.

This clonotype was seen more than once but under ten times. For the CDR3, the DNA is TGTGCCAGCTCACCGATATCCAGTGCGAACACTGAAGCTTTCTTT. The encoded protein is CASSPISSANTEAFF. The chain combines TRBV18 with TRBJ1-1; D ambiguous. Per germline, CDR1 KGHSH and CDR2 LQKENI. The CDR3 extends over 15 amino acids. V was cut by 3 bases and J by 1 base, with 12 bases left in between.

This clonotype came up many times. CDR3 protein: CASSLATDNSPLHF. As DNA, the CDR3 is TGCGCCAGCAGCTTGGCTACAGATAATTCACCCCTCCACTTT. The J gene is TRBJ1-6, the V gene TRBV5-1; unclear D gene. The germline V gene has CDR1 SGHRS and CDR2 YFSETQ. Trimming removed 0 bases at V and 5 bases at J, with 6 bases between. This CDR3 comprises 14 residues. The full variable domain, in which reference TRBV5-1 and TRBJ1-6 provide the parts outside the CDR3, is KAGVTQTPRYLIKTRGQQVTLSCSPISGHRSVSWYQQTPGQGLQFLFEYFSETQRNKGNFPGRFSGRQFSNSRSEMNVSTLELGDSALYLCASSLATDNSPLHFGNGTRLTVT.

Only a few counts were recorded for this clonotype. The chain combines TRBV7-2 with TRBJ2-5, with D unclear. V was pared by 2 bases and J by 1 base, with 11 bases between. This CDR3 spans 15 amino acids. Germline V gene sequence: CDR1 SGHTA, CDR2 FQGNSA. The CDR3 DNA reads TGTGCCAGCAGCTTATGGGCTGCACCCCAAGAGACCCAGTACTTC. Its protein is CASSLWAAPQETQYF.

This clonotype was recorded at least ten times. The chain couples TRBV29-1 to TRBJ2-1; no clear D. The CDR3 runs 12 residues. Germline CDR1 and CDR2: SQVTM and ANQGSEA. Trimming removed 7 bases at V and 8 bases at J, with 15 bases between. The CDR3: CSAKSAADEQFF. Here the CDR3 DNA reads TGCAGCGCAAAAAGCGCGGCCGATGAGCAGTTCTTC.

This clonotype was observed at least ten times. CDR3 region: CASSFSLSGNEAFF. The CDR3 coding sequence is TGTGCCAGCAGTTTTTCCCTTTCCGGTAATGAAGCTTTCTTT. The gene calls are TRBV12-3 or TRBV12-4 and TRBJ1-1; D call uncertain. The CDR3 totals 14 residues. Trimming stripped 3 bases from V and 7 bases from J, with 15 bases between.

This clonotype occurred a few times. This chain joins TRBV20-1 and TRBJ2-7; the D gene is possibly TRBD1 (6 bases). Trimming stripped 0 bases from V and 2 bases from J, with 26 bases between. The CDR3 length is 19 residues. Germline loops: CDR1 DFQATT, CDR2 SNEGSKA (reference sequence). DNA for the CDR3: TGCAGTGCTAGAGATCAAGGGGGTTGGGCTAGAAGAGAACCCTACGAGCAGTACTTC. This encodes CSARDQGGWARREPYEQYF.

This clonotype was picked up many times. This chain's CDR3 is CASQRQGMAGELFF. The CDR3 coding sequence is TGTGCCAGCCAACGACAGGGTATGGCCGGGGAGCTGTTTTTT. The chain couples TRBV12-3 or TRBV12-4 to TRBJ2-2; 7 bases agree with TRBD1. V lost 8 bases to trimming and J lost 6 bases; unmatched junction nucleotides: 9. This CDR3 is built from 14 residues.

CDR3 sequence reads: CASSSRTGGDYGYTF. The CDR3, as DNA: TGTGCCAGCAGTTCGCGGACAGGGGGTGACTATGGCTACACCTTC. The gene calls are TRBV6-5 and TRBJ1-2; 10 nucleotides agree with TRBD1. The V gene end was trimmed by 4 bases and the J gene end by 3 bases; junction bases not matched to a gene: 5. Germline V gene data show CDR1 as MNHEY and CDR2 as SVGAGI. CDR3 size: 15 residues.

This clonotype was seen repeatedly, ten times or more. This chain uses TRBV4-2 with TRBJ1-2; D unresolved. Trimming removed 0 bases at V and 4 bases at J, with 6 bases between. Germline lookup yields CDR1 LGHNA and CDR2 YNFKEQ. CDR3 size: 13 residues. The CDR3 DNA follows: TGTGCCAGCAGCCAAGAACGGAGCTATGGCTACACCTTC. It translates to CASSQERSYGYTF.

Many counts were recorded for this clonotype. The V and J genes are TRBV5-1 and TRBJ2-4, with 10 bases matching TRBD1. Germline CDR1 and CDR2: SGHRS and YFSETQ. The CDR3 length is 23 residues. V shed 1 base, J shed 0 bases, and the junction held 22 bases outside the gene matches. This chain's CDR3 is CASSLWPGQGSRVDVLAKNIQYF. Here the CDR3 DNA reads TGCGCCAGCAGCTTGTGGCCGGGACAGGGGTCGCGCGTAGATGTACTAGCCAAAAACATTCAGTACTTC.

At least ten counts were recorded for this clonotype. The gene calls are TRBV20-1 and TRBJ2-3; D is undetermined. Germline assignment: CDR1 DFQATT and CDR2 SNEGSKA (reference sequence). The germline V and J ends were trimmed by 3 bases and 1 base, with 14 bases remaining between them. The CDR3 has 15 residues. The CDR3 sequence is CSARHYRLGTDTQYF. The DNA for the CDR3 is TGCAGTGCTAGGCACTACAGATTAGGCACAGATACGCAGTATTTT.

This clonotype was picked up many times. V usage is TRBV6-5 and J usage is TRBJ2-7, with D perhaps matching TRBD2 (5 bases). V dropped 4 bases and J dropped 6 bases, with 7 bases sitting between them. In germline, CDR1 is MNHEY, CDR2 SVGAGI. The CDR3 contains 11 residues. CDR3 loop: CASSFAGEQYF. Here the CDR3 DNA reads TGTGCCAGCAGTTTCGCGGGCGAGCAGTACTTC.

V and J are TRBV7-3 and TRBJ2-7, with TRBD1 matching over 7 bases. CDR1 and CDR2 from the germline V gene are SGHTA and FQGTGA. V lost 1 base to trimming and J lost 5 bases; unmatched junction nucleotides: 8. The CDR3 extends over 15 amino acids. The CDR3 protein is CASSLIPGQFHEQYF. The DNA for the CDR3 is TGTGCCAGCAGCTTAATTCCGGGACAGTTCCACGAGCAGTACTTC.

V and J are TRBV20-1 and TRBJ2-3, with 7 bases fitting TRBD2. The V gene's germline CDR1 is DFQATT and CDR2 SNEGSKA (reference sequence). Germline trimming cut 1 base from V and 5 bases from J; bases unmatched to any gene: 18. The CDR3 has 18 amino acids. The CDR3 reads CSARASGKRGVNIDTQYF. CDR3 bases: TGCAGTGCTAGAGCCAGCGGGAAACGAGGGGTGAATATAGATACGCAGTATTTT.

This clonotype was found a few times. The J gene is TRBJ1-2, the V gene TRBV19; 7 bases are a match to TRBD1. Germline CDR1 and CDR2: LNHDA and SQIVND (reference sequence). CDR3 length: 14 residues. With V trimmed by 1 base and J by 6 bases, 5 bases remained unmatched. CDR3 residues: CASSIGTGLNGYTF. Here the CDR3 DNA reads TGTGCCAGTAGTATAGGGACAGGCTTGAATGGCTACACCTTC.

This clonotype was recorded a few times. The J gene is TRBJ2-2, the V gene TRBV3-1; D might be TRBD2 (7 bases). This CDR3 comprises 16 residues. Germline CDR1 LGHDT, CDR2 YNNKEL (reference sequence). V dropped 4 bases and J dropped 2 bases, with 14 bases sitting between them. In DNA, the CDR3 is TGTGCCAGCAGCCCGAGGGGGGGTGCAAACACCGGGGAGCTGTTTTTT. It codes for CASSPRGGANTGELFF.